This T cell receptor beta chain was captured by sequencing in a study of cytomegalovirus exposure and HLA in healthy donors. Study-level points and caveats: The study recorded 164 TCR beta chains that were cytomegalovirus-associated.

V trimming: 2 bases; J trimming: 6 bases; junction bases outside the gene matches: 5. The CDR3 is made up of 17 amino acids. CDR1 and CDR2 from the germline V gene are ENHRY and SYGVKD. As for this clone: The antigen remains undetermined.

The PCR employed 60 Vbeta primers together with 13 Jbeta primers. Profiled with immunoSEQ multiplex PCR; TCRdb holds only in-frame clones, not every one. The table lists 99,000 or so clones, approximately 80% of them singletons, with approximately 5% in the top ten. The J gene is TRBJ2-1, the V gene TRBV10-3; 15 nucleotides agree with TRBD2. Sequencing input: PBMCs. The receptor was derived from a woman in her late teens or twenties in good health and CMV-seropositive. CDR3 amino acids: CAISEAPGLAGGNEQFF. The CDR3 nucleotides read TGTGCCATCAGTGAGGCACCGGGACTAGCGGGAGGCAATGAGCAGTTCTTC.